These 26 T cell receptor beta chains were sequenced from one sample in a study of blood T cell repertoires in COVID-19. Clones were read by immunoSEQ multiplex PCR, and TCRdb kept only the in-frame ones, dropping some. The table lists about 52,000 clones, roughly nine tenths of them singletons. The sequenced sample consisted of peripheral blood. These receptor sequences come from a man older than 75 with active or convalescent COVID-19.

The chain employs TRBV6-4 and TRBJ1-1, with D tentatively TRBD1 (5 bases). The V gene lost 6 bases and the J gene lost 0 bases, with 8 bases spanning the gap. Germline V gene sequence: CDR1 MRHNA, CDR2 SNTAGT. The CDR3 has 13 amino acids. The CDR3 protein is CASREGMNTEAFF. In nucleotides, the CDR3 is TGTGCCAGCAGGGAGGGGATGAACACTGAAGCTTTCTTT.

The J gene is TRBJ1-1, the V gene TRBV18; TRBD1 agrees at 12 bases. The CDR3 is made up of 17 amino acids. Germline V gene sequence: CDR1 KGHSH, CDR2 LQKENI. Trimming at V came to 4 bases and at J to 1 base, leaving 7 bases not matched to a gene. This CDR3 is CASSRGTGGAGNTEAFF. The CDR3 coding sequence is TGTGCCAGCTCACGCGGGACAGGGGGCGCCGGGAACACTGAAGCTTTCTTT.

This clone was detected only once. V usage is TRBV19 and J usage is TRBJ1-2; TRBD1 aligns across 7 bases. CDR1 and CDR2 from the germline V gene are LNHDA and SQIVND (reference sequence). The CDR3 is 18 amino acids. The ends lost 3 bases at V and 3 bases at J; junction bases unmatched: 16. Written as DNA, the CDR3 is TGTGCCAGTAGTATCGCTTCTTTACAGGGGAGATCGTACTATGGCTACACCTTC. Protein: CASSIASLQGRSYYGYTF.

The chain uses TRBV3-1 (or the pseudogene TRBV3-2) and TRBJ1-1; D gene uncertain. Germline V CDR1 and CDR2: LGHDT, YNNKEL (reference sequence). V lost 1 base and J 3 bases, leaving 9 bases between the germline ends. The CDR3 contains 14 residues. The CDR3 sequence is CASSQVPGDTEAFF. The CDR3 DNA reads as TGTGCCAGCAGCCAAGTTCCAGGCGACACTGAAGCTTTCTTT.

In its sample, this clone was seen once. The rearrangement uses TRBV7-2 and TRBJ1-5, with 10 bases matching TRBD1. Germline V gene data show CDR1 as SGHTA and CDR2 as FQGNSA. The CDR3 runs 17 residues. After removal of 3 bases from V and 5 bases from J, the junction contained 10 bases not matched to a gene. The CDR3 here is CASSLGQGLFSYQPQHF. CDR3 nucleotide sequence: TGTGCCAGCAGCTTGGGACAGGGGCTTTTCTCCTATCAGCCCCAGCATTTT.

The V call is TRBV5-5, the J call TRBJ2-7; 8 bases line up with TRBD1. This CDR3 has 16 amino acids. Germline CDR1 is SGHKS and CDR2 is YYEKEE (reference sequence). V trimming: 0 bases; J trimming: 5 bases; junction bases outside the gene matches: 10. The DNA for the CDR3 is TGTGCCAGCAGCTTGGCCAGTTGGACAGGGCGCAACGAGCAGTACTTC. As protein: CASSLASWTGRNEQYF.

J is TRBJ2-2 and V is TRBV19; D not resolved. The CDR3 covers 15 residues. The V gene lost 2 bases and the J gene lost 2 bases, with 9 bases spanning the gap. Germline loops: CDR1 LNHDA, CDR2 SQIVND (reference sequence). This CDR3 is CASSISQDNTGELFF. The CDR3 DNA follows: TGTGCCAGTAGTATATCTCAGGATAACACCGGGGAGCTGTTTTTT.

This clone was seen only once. The chain employs TRBV11-2 and TRBJ2-7, with 12 bases fitting TRBD2. CDR1 and CDR2 from the germline V gene are SGHAT and FQNNGV. The V gene end was trimmed by 7 bases and the J gene end by 5 bases; junction bases not matched to a gene: 6. The CDR3 spans 14 residues. CDR3 loop: CASTKGLAGNEQYF. The CDR3 bases are TGTGCCAGCACCAAAGGACTAGCGGGAAACGAGCAGTACTTC.

The rearrangement uses TRBV9 and TRBJ2-3, with 7 bases aligning to TRBD2. The germline V gene encodes CDR1 SGDLS and CDR2 YYNGEE. The CDR3 has 15 residues. J was trimmed by 4 bases and V by 0 bases; bases with no gene match: 5. The CDR3 DNA reads TGTGCCAGCAGCGTAGGCGGGGGATCAGCAGATACGCAGTATTTT. It translates to CASSVGGGSADTQYF. Complete variable domain (other parts from reference TRBV9 and TRBJ2-3): DSGVTQTPKHLITATGQRVTLRCSPRSGDLSVYWYQQSLDQGLQFLIQYYNGEERAKGNILERFSAQQFPDLHSELNLSSLELGDSALYFCASSVGGGSADTQYFGPGTRLTVL.

This clone was seen more than once but under ten times. The chain joins TRBV19 to TRBJ1-2; 11 nucleotides line up with TRBD1. Losses at the gene ends were 7 bases for V and 5 bases for J; bases not matched to a gene: 6. CDR3 size: 14 residues. In germline, CDR1 is LNHDA, CDR2 SQIVND (reference sequence). DNA for the CDR3: TGTGCCAGTACCTTGGACAGGGGGCGGTATGGCTACACCTTC. It codes for CASTLDRGRYGYTF.

V usage is TRBV7-8 and J usage is TRBJ1-1, with 11 nucleotides matching TRBD1. The CDR3 is 15 amino acids. J was trimmed by 5 bases and V by 4 bases; bases with no gene match: 6. Germline V gives CDR1 SGHVS, CDR2 FQNEAQ. CDR3 protein: CASSSTGTGGTEAFF. The CDR3 region has the DNA TGTGCCAGCAGCTCTACCGGGACAGGGGGGACTGAAGCTTTCTTT.

The V call is TRBV7-9, the J call TRBJ2-3; 7 nucleotides agree with TRBD2. Germline V gives CDR1 SEHNR, CDR2 FQNEAQ (reference sequence). There are 16 residues in the CDR3. V dropped 1 base and J dropped 6; count of bases not matched to a gene: 10. The CDR3 region has the DNA TGTGCCAGCAGCTTAGAGGGGAGGGCGGGGGTTGATACGCAGTATTTT. As protein: CASSLEGRAGVDTQYF.

This chain connects TRBV30 to TRBJ2-2; D possibly corresponds to TRBD2 (6 bases). The CDR3 loop spans 13 amino acids. CDR1 is GTSNPN, CDR2 SVGIG, per germline (reference sequence). The germline V and J ends were trimmed by 7 bases and 7 bases, with 16 bases remaining between them. The DNA of the CDR3 is TGTGCCTCCCGGGAAGGGAGGATCGGGGAGCTGTTTTTT. Residues: CASREGRIGELFF.

This sequence joins TRBV7-9 and TRBJ2-3, with 10 bases identical to TRBD2. The CDR3 has 18 residues. V shed 5 bases, J shed 5 bases, and the junction held 16 bases outside the gene matches. Germline CDR1 SEHNR, CDR2 FQNEAQ (reference sequence). CDR3 in DNA: TGTGCCAGCAGCCCTCCCTTTCGGCTAGCGGGAGTTCGAGATACGCAGTATTTT. The encoded protein is CASSPPFRLAGVRDTQYF. The whole variable domain, remainder taken from reference TRBV7-9 and TRBJ2-3, is DTGVSQNPRHKITKRGQNVTFRCDPISEHNRLYWYRQTLGQGPEFLTYFQNEAQLEKSRLLSDRFSAERPKGSFSTLEIQRTEQGDSAMYLCASSPPFRLAGVRDTQYFGPGTRLTVL.

The V and J genes are TRBV19 and TRBJ1-1, with 8 bases fitting TRBD1. Germline-derived CDR1 and CDR2 are LNHDA and SQIVND (reference sequence). V was clipped by 5 bases and J by 5 bases; unmatched bases: 13. The CDR3 length is 16 residues. Here the CDR3 DNA reads TGTGCCAGTAGTCAGCGGCAGGGGGCCCCGGGGACTGAAGCTTTCTTT. Translation: CASSQRQGAPGTEAFF.

The V and J genes are TRBV11-3 and TRBJ1-3, with TRBD1 identical over 11 bases. Germline V gene sequence: CDR1 SGHNT, CDR2 YENEEA. Trimming removed 0 bases from V and 0 bases from J; junction bases left unmatched: 10. The CDR3 covers 20 residues. This CDR3 is CASSLEWGQGEFSSGNTIYF. The CDR3, as DNA: TGTGCCAGCAGCTTAGAATGGGGACAGGGGGAATTCAGCTCTGGAAACACCATATATTTT.

The chain recombines TRBV14 with TRBJ1-1, with D perhaps TRBD1 (5 bases). V lost 1 base and J lost 6, with 15 bases in between. This CDR3 has 15 amino acids. The V gene's germline CDR1 is SGHDN and CDR2 FVKESK. The CDR3 region is CASSQVGRVMPEAFF. In DNA, the CDR3 is TGTGCCAGCAGCCAAGTCGGCAGGGTAATGCCTGAAGCTTTCTTT.

The J gene is TRBJ2-1, the V gene TRBV7-2; 7 nucleotides align to TRBD1. In germline, CDR1 is SGHTA, CDR2 FQGNSA. The J segment lost 4 bases and the V segment lost 5 bases, leaving 8 bases of the junction unmatched. This CDR3 contains 15 residues. The CDR3 bases are TGTGCCAGCAGCACCGATAGGGGGCAATACAATGAGCAGTTCTTC. It codes for CASSTDRGQYNEQFF.

The rearrangement uses TRBV5-1 and TRBJ2-2; the D gene is possibly TRBD1 (5 bases). V lost 0 bases and J lost 0, with 9 bases in between. CDR3 length equals 16 residues. Germline V gives CDR1 SGHRS, CDR2 YFSETQ. The CDR3 region has the DNA TGCGCCAGCAGCTTGGGAGGACACACGAACACCGGGGAGCTGTTTTTT. As protein: CASSLGGHTNTGELFF.

V gene TRBV28 combines with J gene TRBJ1-4; D might be TRBD1 (5 bases). The CDR3 has 14 amino acids. Germline loops: CDR1 MDHEN, CDR2 SYDVKM. V lost 7 bases and J 7 bases, leaving 16 bases between the germline ends. The CDR3 sequence: CASTLDRRGEKLFF. Written as DNA, the CDR3 is TGTGCCAGCACCCTCGACCGAAGGGGTGAAAAACTGTTTTTT.

The J gene is TRBJ1-2, the V gene TRBV2; D perhaps matches TRBD1 (5 bases). The germline V and J ends were trimmed by 3 bases and 7 bases, with 12 bases remaining between them. The CDR3 spans 13 residues. Germline-derived CDR1 and CDR2 are SNHLY and FYNNEI. The CDR3, as DNA: TGTGCCAGCAGTGAGGGAGGGGTTGGTGGCTACACCTTC. It yields the protein CASSEGGVGGYTF.

V and J are TRBV7-2 and TRBJ2-3, with 8 bases that match TRBD2. The V gene's germline CDR1 is SGHTA and CDR2 FQGNSA. The CDR3 consists of 16 residues. The junction had 14 bases not matched to a gene; V was cut back by 7 bases and J by 5 bases. The CDR3 coding sequence is TGTGCCAGCACCCCGAACCCACTAGCGGCAGGAGATACGCAGTATTTT. It translates to CASTPNPLAAGDTQYF.

CDR3 region: CASSSPTSGQETQYF. For the CDR3, the DNA is TGTGCCAGCAGTTCACCGACTAGCGGACAAGAGACCCAGTACTTC. The genes are TRBV6-5 and TRBJ2-5; 9 bases agree with TRBD2. Germline-derived CDR1 and CDR2 are MNHEY and SVGAGI. CDR3 length: 15 amino acids. Losses at the gene ends were 4 bases for V and 2 bases for J; bases not matched to a gene: 5.

The genes are TRBV19 and TRBJ2-3; unclear D gene. V gave up 5 bases and J gave up 4 bases, with 22 bases separating them. The CDR3 sequence is 17 residues long. The germline gives CDR1 LNHDA, CDR2 SQIVND (reference sequence). The CDR3 loop is CASSSHPAWLPPDTQYF. Written as DNA, the CDR3 is TGTGCCAGTAGTTCCCACCCCGCCTGGCTCCCGCCAGATACGCAGTATTTT.

This rearrangement joins TRBV6-6 to TRBJ1-2; perhaps TRBD1 as D (6 bases). V lost 6 bases, J lost 6 bases, and 11 bases lay in between. There are 12 residues in the CDR3. Germline V lookup: CDR1 MNHNY, CDR2 SVGAGI (reference sequence). The CDR3 region is CASRRTGNGYTF. In nucleotides, the CDR3 is TGTGCCAGCAGACGAACAGGGAATGGCTACACCTTC.

This clone was detected once. The chain carries TRBV7-2 and TRBJ1-2; D possibly corresponds to TRBD1 (5 bases). Trimming stripped 2 bases from V and 11 bases from J, with 21 bases between. CDR3 length: 15 residues. Per germline, CDR1 SGHTA and CDR2 FQGNSA. CDR3 nucleotides: TGTGCCAGCAGCTTATCTGCGACAGAGTATGTAGGGTACACCTTC. Its protein product is CASSLSATEYVGYTF.